The 15 T cell receptor beta chains below come from one sample, sequenced in a study of beta chain features in type 1 diabetes. The isolated RNA, all of it, was reverse transcribed, so expressed TCRB transcripts were what got sequenced. This table comes from immunoSEQ multiplex PCR, and its TCRdb copy is limited to in-frame clones, with some not included. The repertoire holds about 900,000 clones, 17% seen once, with 0.023% in the top ten. Source material: naive CD4+ T cells from blood. These TCRs come from a young woman in good health.

Only a few counts were recorded for this clone. At the DNA level, this CDR3 is encoded by other sequences in the same sample as well. V usage is TRBV18 and J usage is TRBJ2-5; possible D gene TRBD1, 6 bases. Germline assignment: CDR1 KGHSH and CDR2 LQKENI. The V end lost 3 bases, the J end lost 5 bases, and 10 bases lay between the germline ends. The CDR3 is 13 residues long. CDR3 residues: CASSPTGRETQYF. In DNA, the CDR3 is TGTGCCAGCTCACCCACAGGGCGGGAGACCCAGTACTTC.

Points on this clone: The junction departs from germline at one end; a sequencing error may be responsible. This sequence joins TRBV5-1 and TRBJ2-1; maybe TRBD2 (6 bases). Germline assignment: CDR1 SGHRS and CDR2 YFSETQ. The CDR3 loop spans 16 amino acids. The CDR3 is CASSLGRLGWKNEQFF. The CDR3 nucleotides are TGCGCCAGCAGCTTGGGTCGACTAGGGTGGAAAAATGAACAGTTCTTC.

The chain recombines TRBV12-5 with TRBJ2-1, with 14 bases matching TRBD2. The CDR3 spans 17 residues. CDR1 and CDR2 (germline): LGHNT, FRNRAP. Trimming cost V 2 bases and J 7 bases; bases outside gene matches: 7. The DNA for the CDR3 is TGTGCTAGTGGTTTGCCGCTCGGGACTAGCGGGAGTAATGAGCAGTTCTTC. Translated: CASGLPLGTSGSNEQFF.

This rearrangement joins TRBV28 to TRBJ2-5, with D perhaps matching TRBD1 or TRBD2 (5 bases each). Germline V lookup: CDR1 MDHEN, CDR2 SYDVKM. The CDR3 is 15 residues long. V was trimmed by 6 bases and J by 4 bases, leaving 18 bases between them. The CDR3 is CASSPGPGARETQYF. In DNA form, the CDR3 reads TGTGCCAGCAGCCCGGGGCCTGGGGCTCGAGAGACCCAGTACTTC.

The chain has TRBV6-5 and TRBJ2-5; the D gene is possibly TRBD2 (6 bases). Germline V gene lookup returns CDR1 MNHEY and CDR2 SVGAGI. V was trimmed by 0 bases and J by 4 bases, leaving 15 bases between them. CDR3 length: 16 amino acids. CDR3 DNA sequence: TGTGCCAGCAGTTACTCTTACGGGGGACTGGGAGAGACCCAGTACTTC. Protein sequence: CASSYSYGGLGETQYF.

The chain links TRBV7-9 to TRBJ2-7, with 9 bases identical to TRBD2. Germline V CDR1 and CDR2: SEHNR, FQNEAQ (reference sequence). Trimming cost V 0 bases and J 2 bases; bases outside gene matches: 5. The CDR3 covers 16 residues. CDR3: CASSLAAAGGPYEQYF. CDR3 bases: TGTGCCAGCAGCTTAGCGGCGGCGGGAGGGCCCTACGAGCAGTACTTC.

V and J are TRBV2 and TRBJ2-1, with D uncertain. The V gene lost 2 bases and the J gene lost 3 bases, with 11 bases spanning the gap. Per the germline V gene, CDR1 is SNHLY and CDR2 is FYNNEI. The CDR3 runs to 15 residues. The CDR3 sequence is CASSERLGHYNEQFF. The CDR3 DNA follows: TGTGCCAGCAGTGAAAGGTTAGGGCACTACAATGAGCAGTTCTTC.

The genes are TRBV9 and TRBJ2-5; no reliable D call. CDR1 is SGDLS, CDR2 YYNGEE, per germline. With 0 bases removed from V and 5 bases from J, the gap between germline ends came to 11 bases. The CDR3 spans 14 residues. CDR3 coding DNA: TGTGCCAGCAGCGTAGGTGGTCGTCGCGAGACCCAGTACTTC. Translated: CASSVGGRRETQYF. Using reference TRBV9 and TRBJ2-5 for the parts outside the CDR3, the full variable domain is DSGVTQTPKHLITATGQRVTLRCSPRSGDLSVYWYQQSLDQGLQFLIQYYNGEERAKGNILERFSAQQFPDLHSELNLSSLELGDSALYFCASSVGGRRETQYFGPGTRLLVL.

V usage is TRBV6-1 and J usage is TRBJ1-1; no clear D. The CDR3 contains 15 residues. Germline assignment: CDR1 MNHNS and CDR2 SASEGT. V lost 5 bases and J 2 bases, leaving 15 bases between the germline ends. CDR3 DNA sequence: TGTGCCAGCAGTCGAGGGCTACACCTAAACACTGAAGCTTTCTTT. Its protein product is CASSRGLHLNTEAFF.

The chain links TRBV4-1 to TRBJ2-7; D unresolved. In germline, CDR1 is MGHRA, CDR2 YSYEKL. There are 15 residues in the CDR3. The V end lost 4 bases, the J end lost 3 bases, and 16 bases lay between the germline ends. Written as DNA, the CDR3 is TGCGCCAGCAGCCCCCTCCCGGGCCCCTACTACGAGCAGTACTTC. This sequence encodes CASSPLPGPYYEQYF.

This clone was picked up a small number of times. This chain joins TRBV6-5 and TRBJ2-5; 8 bases align to TRBD2. The CDR3 loop spans 15 amino acids. Germline trimming cut 3 bases from V and 2 bases from J; bases unmatched to any gene: 5. Germline V gene sequence: CDR1 MNHEY, CDR2 SVGAGI. CDR3 protein: CASSYSGNPQETQYF. The CDR3 DNA reads TGTGCCAGCAGTTATAGCGGGAACCCACAAGAGACCCAGTACTTC.

The chain has TRBV7-3 and TRBJ2-3; D is unresolved. Germline CDR1 is SGHTA and CDR2 is FQGTGA. The CDR3 sequence is 14 residues long. Trimming shortened V by 1 base and J by 5 bases, and 10 bases separated the two germline ends. The CDR3 here is CASSLRAAGDTQYF. The CDR3 DNA sequence: TGTGCCAGCAGCTTAAGGGCTGCAGGAGATACGCAGTATTTT.

This clone was counted only a few times. This rearrangement joins TRBV5-4 to TRBJ1-1; D call uncertain. Trimming took off 0 bases at V and 0 bases at J, with 0 bases between the two ends. CDR3 length equals 12 residues. Germline CDR1 reads SGHNT; CDR2 reads YYREEE (reference sequence). CDR3 DNA: TGTGCCAGCAGCTTGGTGAACACTGAAGCTTTCTTT. This gives the protein CASSLVNTEAFF.

The chain is built from TRBV7-2 and TRBJ2-2; 7 bases are a match to TRBD2. The CDR3 runs 16 residues. V lost 2 bases, J lost 4 bases, and 7 bases stayed unmatched. Germline V CDR1 and CDR2: SGHTA, FQGNSA. The CDR3, as DNA: TGTGCCAGCAGCTTAAGAGCTAGCGGAAGCACCGGGGAGCTGTTTTTT. It yields the protein CASSLRASGSTGELFF.

The chain is built from TRBV2 and TRBJ1-5, with D unresolved. Trimming removed 6 bases from V and 6 bases from J, with 9 bases in between. Germline CDR1 SNHLY, CDR2 FYNNEI. The length of the CDR3 is 12 residues. The CDR3 spells CASSLFIQPQHF. DNA for the CDR3: TGTGCCAGCAGCCTTTTCATTCAGCCCCAGCATTTT.